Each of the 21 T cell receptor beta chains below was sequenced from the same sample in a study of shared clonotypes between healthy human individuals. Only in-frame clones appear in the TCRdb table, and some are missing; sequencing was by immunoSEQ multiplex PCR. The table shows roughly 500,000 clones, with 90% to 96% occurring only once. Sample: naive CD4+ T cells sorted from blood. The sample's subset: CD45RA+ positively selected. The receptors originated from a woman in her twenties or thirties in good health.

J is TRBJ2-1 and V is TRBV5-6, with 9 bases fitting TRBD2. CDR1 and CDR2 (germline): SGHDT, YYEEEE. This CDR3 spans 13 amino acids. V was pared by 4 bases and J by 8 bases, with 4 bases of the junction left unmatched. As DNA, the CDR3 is TGTGCCAGCAGCGTAGCGGGAGTGGATGAGCAGTTCTTC. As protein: CASSVAGVDEQFF.

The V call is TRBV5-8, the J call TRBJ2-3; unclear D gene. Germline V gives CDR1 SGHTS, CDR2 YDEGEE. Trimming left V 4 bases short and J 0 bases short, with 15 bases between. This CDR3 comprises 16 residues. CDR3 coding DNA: TGTGCCAGCAGCGTCCTGGGCGGTCCTAGCACAGATACGCAGTATTTT. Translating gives CASSVLGGPSTDTQYF. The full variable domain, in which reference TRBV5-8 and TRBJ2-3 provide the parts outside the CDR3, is EAGVTQSPTHLIKTRGQQATLRCSPISGHTSVYWYQQALGLGLQFLLWYDEGEERNRGNFPPRFSGRQFPNYSSELNVNALELEDSALYLCASSVLGGPSTDTQYFGPGTRLTVL.

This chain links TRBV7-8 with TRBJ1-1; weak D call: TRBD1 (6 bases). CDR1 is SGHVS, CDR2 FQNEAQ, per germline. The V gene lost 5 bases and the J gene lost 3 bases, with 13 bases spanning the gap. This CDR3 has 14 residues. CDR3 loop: CASSLWTADTEAFF. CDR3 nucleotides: TGTGCCAGCAGCCTGTGGACAGCCGACACTGAAGCTTTCTTT.

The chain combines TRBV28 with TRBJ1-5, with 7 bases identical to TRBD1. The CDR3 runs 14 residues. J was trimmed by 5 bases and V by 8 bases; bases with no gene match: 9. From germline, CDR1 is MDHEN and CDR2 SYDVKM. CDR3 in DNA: TGTGCCAGCGGAACAGGGGCGATGGATCAGCCCCAGCATTTT. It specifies CASGTGAMDQPQHF.

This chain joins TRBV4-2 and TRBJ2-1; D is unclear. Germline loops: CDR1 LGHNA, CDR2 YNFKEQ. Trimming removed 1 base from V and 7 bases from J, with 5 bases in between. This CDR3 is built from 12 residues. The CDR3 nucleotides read TGTGCCAGCAGCCAAGCAAGGAATGAGCAGTTCTTC. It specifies CASSQARNEQFF.

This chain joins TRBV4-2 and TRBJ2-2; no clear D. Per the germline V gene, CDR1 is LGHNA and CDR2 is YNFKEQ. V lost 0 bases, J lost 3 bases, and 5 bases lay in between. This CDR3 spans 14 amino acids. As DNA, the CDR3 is TGTGCCAGCAGCCAAGAGGTGGACACCGGGGAGCTGTTTTTT. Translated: CASSQEVDTGELFF.

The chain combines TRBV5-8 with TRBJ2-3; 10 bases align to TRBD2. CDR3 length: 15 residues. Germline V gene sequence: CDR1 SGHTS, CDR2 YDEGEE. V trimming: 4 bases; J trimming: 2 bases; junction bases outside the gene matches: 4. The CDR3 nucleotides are TGTGCCAGCAGCAACGGGACTAGCGCCACAGATACGCAGTATTTT. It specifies CASSNGTSATDTQYF.

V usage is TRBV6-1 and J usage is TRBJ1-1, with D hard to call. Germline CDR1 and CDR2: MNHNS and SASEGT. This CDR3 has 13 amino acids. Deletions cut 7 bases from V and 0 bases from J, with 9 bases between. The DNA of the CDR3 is TGTGCCAGCACCCCCGGTTTGAACACTGAAGCTTTCTTT. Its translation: CASTPGLNTEAFF.

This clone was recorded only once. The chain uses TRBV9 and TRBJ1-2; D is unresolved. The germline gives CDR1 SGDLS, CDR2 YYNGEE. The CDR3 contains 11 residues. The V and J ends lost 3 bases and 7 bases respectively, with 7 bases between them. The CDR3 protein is CASSAEGGYTF. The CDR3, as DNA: TGTGCCAGCAGCGCCGAGGGTGGCTACACCTTC.

The CDR3 sequence: CASSVGITPNQPQHF. The CDR3 region has the DNA TGTGCCAGCAGCGTAGGTATAACACCTAATCAGCCCCAGCATTTT. The gene calls are TRBV9 and TRBJ1-5; D unclear. Trimming removed 0 bases from V and 4 bases from J, with 11 bases in between. This CDR3 is built from 15 residues. Germline values: CDR1 SGDLS, CDR2 YYNGEE.

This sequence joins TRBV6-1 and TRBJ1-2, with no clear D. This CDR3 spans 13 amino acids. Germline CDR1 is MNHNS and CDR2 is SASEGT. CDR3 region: CGSQARGINGYTF. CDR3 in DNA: TGTGGCTCTCAAGCGCGGGGTATAAATGGCTACACCTTC.

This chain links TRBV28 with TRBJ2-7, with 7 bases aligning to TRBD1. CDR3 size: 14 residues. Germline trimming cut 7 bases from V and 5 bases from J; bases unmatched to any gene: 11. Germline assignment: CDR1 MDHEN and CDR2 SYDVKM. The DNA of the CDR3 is TGTGCCAGCAACTCGCCGGACAGGCTCCACGAGCAGTACTTC. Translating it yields CASNSPDRLHEQYF.

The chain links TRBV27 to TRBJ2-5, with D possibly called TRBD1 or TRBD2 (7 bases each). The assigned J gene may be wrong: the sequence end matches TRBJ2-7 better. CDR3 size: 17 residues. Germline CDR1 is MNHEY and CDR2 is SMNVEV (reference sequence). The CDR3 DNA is TGTGCCAGCAGTACCTTGGGGGGGACAGTAAAGACCTACGAGCAGTACTTC. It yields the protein CASSTLGGTVKTYEQYF.

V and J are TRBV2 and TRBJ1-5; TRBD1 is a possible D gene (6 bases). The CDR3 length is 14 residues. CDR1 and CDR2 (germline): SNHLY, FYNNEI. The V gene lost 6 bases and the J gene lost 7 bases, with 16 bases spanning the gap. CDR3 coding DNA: TGTGCCAGCAGCCCCGGACAGACTTTCCAGCCCCAGCATTTT. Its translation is CASSPGQTFQPQHF.

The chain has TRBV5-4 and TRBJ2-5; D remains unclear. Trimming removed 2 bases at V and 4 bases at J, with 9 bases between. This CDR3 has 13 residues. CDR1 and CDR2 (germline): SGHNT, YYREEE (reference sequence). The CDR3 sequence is CASSFLPLETQYF. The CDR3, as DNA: TGTGCCAGCAGCTTTCTCCCGCTAGAGACCCAGTACTTC.

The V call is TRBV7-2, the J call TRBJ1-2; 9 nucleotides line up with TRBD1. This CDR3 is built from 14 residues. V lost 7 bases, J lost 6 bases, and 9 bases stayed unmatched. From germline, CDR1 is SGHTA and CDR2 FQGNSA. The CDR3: CASIFKTGGHGYTF. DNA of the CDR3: TGTGCCAGCATCTTTAAGACAGGGGGACATGGCTACACCTTC.

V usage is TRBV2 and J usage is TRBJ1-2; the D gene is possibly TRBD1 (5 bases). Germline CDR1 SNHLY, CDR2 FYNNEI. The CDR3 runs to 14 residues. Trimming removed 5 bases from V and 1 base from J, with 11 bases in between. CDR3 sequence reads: CASSRQGGNYGYTF. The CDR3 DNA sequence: TGTGCCAGCAGTCGGCAGGGTGGTAACTATGGCTACACCTTC.

The CDR3 DNA sequence: TGTGCCAGCAGCTTAGCTAGCGGGAGACTAAATGAGCAGTTCTTC. Its translation: CASSLASGRLNEQFF. J is TRBJ2-1 and V is TRBV7-9; TRBD2 matches at 9 bases. J gave up 7 bases and V 0 bases, and 4 bases lay outside the gene matches. The CDR3 has 15 residues. CDR1 SEHNR and CDR2 FQNEAQ come from the germline V gene (reference sequence).

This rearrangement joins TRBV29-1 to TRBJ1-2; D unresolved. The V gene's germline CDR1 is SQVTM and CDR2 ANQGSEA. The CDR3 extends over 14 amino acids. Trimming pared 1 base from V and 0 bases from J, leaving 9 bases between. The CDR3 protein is CSVEVGSSNYGYTF. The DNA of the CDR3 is TGCAGCGTTGAAGTAGGCAGTTCTAACTATGGCTACACCTTC.

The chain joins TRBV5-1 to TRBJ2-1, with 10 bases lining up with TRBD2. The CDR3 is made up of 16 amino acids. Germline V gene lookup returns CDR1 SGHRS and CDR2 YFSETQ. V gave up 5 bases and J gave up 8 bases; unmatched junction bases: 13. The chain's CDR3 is CASRYDPSGRSHEQFF. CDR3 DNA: TGCGCCAGCAGATACGACCCTAGCGGGAGATCCCATGAGCAGTTCTTC.

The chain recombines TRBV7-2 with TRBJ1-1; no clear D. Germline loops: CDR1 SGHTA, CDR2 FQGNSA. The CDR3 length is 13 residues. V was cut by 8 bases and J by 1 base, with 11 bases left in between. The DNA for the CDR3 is TGTGCCAGCGGGGTCGGCGCGAACACTGAAGCTTTCTTT. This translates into CASGVGANTEAFF.